The TCR beta chain under discussion was sequenced for a study of blood T cells in healthy people across ages. Concerning this clonotype: Its antigen is currently unknown.

Germline V gives CDR1 SGDLS, CDR2 YYNGEE. V dropped 3 bases and J dropped 4 bases, with 10 bases sitting between them. The CDR3 totals 14 residues. A sample-barcoded 5' primer and a J-beta primer mix were used in a second PCR of roughly 7 to 11 cycles. One entry per CDR3 protein, called by TCRdb with MiXCR from the 5' RACE reads. The sample carries about 1 million distinct CDR3 sequences, 45% recorded once. General study results and limits: A roughly linear age-dependent decrease characterized TCR beta diversity per million T cells. Among long-lived donors, naive CD4+ cells were more numerous and diversity higher than in aged donors. PBMCs left unsorted prevented a conclusive naive versus antigen-experienced comparison.

The chain joins TRBV9 to TRBJ1-4; maybe TRBD1 (5 bases). Specimen: blood. The TCR comes from a woman aged 55-75 years in good health. The CDR3 protein is CASSATAFNEKLFF. CDR3 nucleotides: TGTGCCAGCAGCGCGACAGCCTTTAATGAAAAACTGTTTTTT.